What follows are 19 T cell receptor beta chains derived from one specimen sequenced in a study of radiotherapy plus CTLA-4 blockade in lung cancer. Sequencing was performed with immunoSEQ multiplex PCR; in TCRdb, only in-frame clones are kept and a portion is missing. The profile shows fewer than 140,000 clones, about 84% of them singletons. The source material was peripheral blood, sampled from a patient treated with radiotherapy plus ipilimumab. The receptors were sampled from a human donor with non-small cell lung cancer that progressed on radiotherapy plus ipilimumab. Some clones in this sample may be carry-over from other donors' samples.

The CDR3 bases are TGTGCCAGCAGCTCCCGAGAGATTGGCTACACCTTC. Translation: CASSSREIGYTF. The genes are TRBV7-8 and TRBJ1-2, with D unclear. Between the trimmed V and J ends, which lost 4 bases and 7 bases, there was a span of 10 bases. This CDR3 spans 12 amino acids. The germline V gene has CDR1 SGHVS and CDR2 FQNEAQ. Looking up the rest from reference TRBV7-8 and TRBJ1-2 gives the full variable domain: GAGVSQSPRYKVAKRGQDVALRCDPISGHVSLFWYQQALGQGPEFLTYFQNEAQLDKSGLPSDRFFAERPEGSVSTLKIQRTQQEDSAVYLCASSSREIGYTFGSGTRLTVV.

This chain joins TRBV2 and TRBJ1-1; D perhaps matches TRBD1 (6 bases). The CDR3 extends over 13 amino acids. Germline V gives CDR1 SNHLY, CDR2 FYNNEI. Trimming shortened V by 8 bases and J by 2 bases, and 12 bases separated the two germline ends. The DNA of the CDR3 is TGTGCCAGCGACCGGGACATCAACACTGAAGCTTTCTTT. Its translation: CASDRDINTEAFF.

This chain links TRBV2 with TRBJ1-6; the match to TRBD1 covers 8 bases. V lost 4 bases, J lost 9 bases, and 5 bases stayed unmatched. CDR3 length equals 14 residues. Germline V CDR1 and CDR2: SNHLY, FYNNEI. The CDR3 DNA follows: TGTGCCAGCAGTGTCGACAGGGGAGCTTCACCCCTCCACTTT. This gives the protein CASSVDRGASPLHF.

In this sample, this clone turned up once. This chain uses TRBV7-2 with TRBJ2-3; 10 bases agree with TRBD2. The CDR3 is 17 residues long. With V trimmed by 4 bases and J by 5 bases, 12 bases remained unmatched. Per the germline V gene, CDR1 is SGHTA and CDR2 is FQGNSA. CDR3 DNA sequence: TGTGCCAGCAGCTCTAAAACCAGCGGGGGGGCTAGAGATACGCAGTATTTT. Its translation: CASSSKTSGGARDTQYF.

V usage is TRBV7-2 and J usage is TRBJ1-1; D is undetermined. From germline, CDR1 is SGHTA and CDR2 FQGNSA. Trimming stripped 3 bases from V and 1 base from J, with 9 bases between. The CDR3 totals 14 residues. CDR3 region: CASSFSGSNTEAFF. For the CDR3, the DNA is TGTGCCAGCAGCTTTTCAGGTTCGAACACTGAAGCTTTCTTT.

A single count supports this clone. The chain employs TRBV7-9 and TRBJ2-7; TRBD1 or TRBD2 may be the D gene (6 bases each). The V and J ends lost 5 bases and 3 bases respectively, with 17 bases between them. The CDR3 length is 15 residues. The germline CDR1 and CDR2 sequences are SEHNR and FQNEAQ (reference sequence). The DNA of the CDR3 is TGTGCCAGCAGCCCGCGGGTAGGGGGGTACTACGAGCAGTACTTC. It translates to CASSPRVGGYYEQYF.

The rearrangement uses TRBV5-1 and TRBJ2-1; no definite D call. V lost 0 bases and J 5 bases, leaving 15 bases between the germline ends. Germline lookup yields CDR1 SGHRS and CDR2 YFSETQ. The CDR3 length is 16 residues. The chain's CDR3 is CASSLASTVGNNEQFF. CDR3 sequence (DNA): TGCGCCAGCAGCTTGGCCTCTACGGTTGGGAACAATGAGCAGTTCTTC.

The V gene is TRBV19, the J gene TRBJ1-1, with 8 bases aligning to TRBD1. J lost 4 bases, V lost 6 bases, and 10 bases had no gene match. The CDR3 is 15 residues long. Germline V lookup: CDR1 LNHDA, CDR2 SQIVND (reference sequence). The chain's CDR3 is CASRSGTGRSTEAFF. As DNA, the CDR3 is TGTGCCAGTAGGTCAGGGACAGGACGGAGCACTGAAGCTTTCTTT.

The CDR3 DNA reads as TGTGCCAGCAGTTACGGAGAACAGGGCCCAGATACGCAGTATTTT. This codes for CASSYGEQGPDTQYF. The rearrangement links TRBV6-5 to TRBJ2-3; TRBD1 might be the D (6 bases). CDR3 length equals 15 residues. CDR1 is MNHEY and CDR2 is SVGAGI in the germline V gene. Trimming left V 2 bases short and J 4 bases short, with 13 bases between.

The chain is built from TRBV19 and TRBJ1-5; D not resolved. CDR3 length: 16 residues. With 1 base removed from V and 3 bases from J, the gap between germline ends came to 13 bases. From germline, CDR1 is LNHDA and CDR2 SQIVND (reference sequence). The CDR3: CASSIVAAHFNQPQHF. The CDR3 DNA is TGTGCCAGTAGTATAGTGGCAGCTCACTTCAATCAGCCCCAGCATTTT.

In regard to this clone: The junction departs from the called germline gene at one end, perhaps through a read error. The rearrangement uses TRBV7-7 and TRBJ2-1, with TRBD2 matching over 8 bases. This CDR3 contains 14 residues. From germline, CDR1 is SSHAT and CDR2 FNYEAQ (reference sequence). CDR3 residues: CASSPSGGYNEQFF. CDR3 in DNA: TGTGCTAGCAGCCCGAGCGGGGGCTACAATGAGCAGTTCTTC.

The J gene is TRBJ1-2, the V gene TRBV5-4; no firm D call. Germline CDR1 and CDR2: SGHNT and YYREEE (reference sequence). V lost 6 bases and J 4 bases, leaving 19 bases between the germline ends. This CDR3 has 15 residues. The CDR3 reads CASNPRPGKTYGYTF. CDR3 coding DNA: TGTGCCAGCAATCCACGACCAGGAAAGACCTATGGCTACACCTTC.

This clone was observed a few times. Here the CDR3 reads CATQLDANGAPLHF. The CDR3 DNA sequence: TGTGCCACCCAATTGGACGCGAACGGGGCACCCCTCCACTTT. This chain joins TRBV19 and TRBJ1-6, with D unclear. The CDR3 covers 14 residues. V lost 10 bases and J lost 11, with 21 bases in between. Germline assignment: CDR1 LNHDA and CDR2 SQIVND (reference sequence).

This clone was seen once. The CDR3 reads CASSPKSGGSYEQYF. The CDR3 DNA follows: TGTGCCAGCAGTCCCAAGTCCGGGGGGTCCTACGAGCAGTACTTC. V gene TRBV6-5 combines with J gene TRBJ2-7, with TRBD2 matching over 7 bases. The CDR3 sequence is 15 residues long. V lost 5 bases and J lost 1; bases outside the gene matches: 8. Germline V CDR1 and CDR2: MNHEY, SVGAGI.

This sequence joins TRBV2 and TRBJ2-3; no definite D call. Deletions cut 2 bases from V and 0 bases from J, with 12 bases between. The CDR3 consists of 16 residues. CDR1 and CDR2 (germline): SNHLY, FYNNEI. The CDR3 nucleotides read TGTGCCAGCAGTGAATCAATGACATTTAGCACAGATACGCAGTATTTT. It yields the protein CASSESMTFSTDTQYF.

V and J are TRBV7-9 and TRBJ1-1; D might be TRBD1 (6 bases). Germline CDR1 SEHNR, CDR2 FQNEAQ (reference sequence). The V end was cut by 2 bases, the J end by 0 bases, with 10 bases between. The CDR3 totals 15 residues. Here the CDR3 reads CASSLRDTMNTEAFF. The CDR3 DNA sequence: TGTGCCAGCAGCTTAAGGGACACCATGAACACTGAAGCTTTCTTT.

CDR3 region: CASSWDGIQYF. The CDR3 DNA is TGTGCCAGCAGCTGGGACGGTATTCAGTACTTC. This chain joins TRBV7-6 and TRBJ2-4; perhaps D is TRBD1 or TRBD2 (5 bases each). V lost 4 bases to trimming and J lost 10 bases, with 8 bases between them. CDR1 is SGHVS, CDR2 FNYEAQ, per germline. The CDR3 contains 11 residues. The complete variable domain, with remaining parts taken from reference TRBV7-6 and TRBJ2-4, reads GAGVSQSPRYKVTKRGQDVALRCDPISGHVSLYWYRQALGQGPEFLTYFNYEAQQDKSGLPNDRFSAERPEGSISTLTIQRTEQRDSAMYRCASSWDGIQYFGAGTRLSVL.

This sequence joins TRBV6-5 and TRBJ1-6, with TRBD1 matching 7 bases. There are 16 residues in the CDR3. Germline assignment: CDR1 MNHEY and CDR2 SVGAGI. The V segment lost 4 bases and the J segment 4 bases; nucleotides outside the gene matches: 7. The DNA for the CDR3 is TGTGCCAGCAGTTTCTTGACAGGGCTTTATAATTCACCCCTCCACTTT. It codes for CASSFLTGLYNSPLHF.

The genes are TRBV2 and TRBJ2-1; a possible D gene is TRBD1 (6 bases). CDR3 length: 13 amino acids. V dropped 1 base and J dropped 7 bases, with 8 bases sitting between them. The germline V gene encodes CDR1 SNHLY and CDR2 FYNNEI. In DNA form, the CDR3 reads TGTGCCAGCAGTGAAGGGGGGCTAAATGAGCAGTTCTTC. Protein: CASSEGGLNEQFF.